A single sample gave rise to the 10 T cell receptor beta chains below, sequenced in a study of T-cell reconstitution after alpha-beta-depleted transplantation in children. The authors prepared the TCRbeta library with unique molecular identifiers. From the PCR reads, TCRdb called clonotypes with MiXCR, one entry per CDR3 protein. This sample carries some 240,000 distinct CDR3 sequences, approximately 12% of them seen once, and the ten largest clones take 2% to 3%. This specimen was PBMCs from the stem cell graft donor, taken from the stem cell graft. The source of these receptors is a human donor who donated a stem cell graft to a child with acute lymphoblastic leukemia.

This clonotype was found many times. The CDR3 is CAISESAKDNEKLFF. CDR3 sequence (DNA): TGTGCCATCAGTGAGTCGGCGAAGGATAATGAAAAACTGTTTTTT. The chain carries TRBV10-3 and TRBJ1-4; D is uncertain. V shed 0 bases and J shed 4 bases, with 9 bases lying between them. The CDR3 consists of 15 residues. Germline-derived CDR1 and CDR2 are ENHRY and SYGVKD.

The V and J genes are TRBV7-8 and TRBJ2-7; D is unclear. Trimming cost V 5 bases and J 3 bases, with 20 bases left between them. The germline V gene has CDR1 SGHVS and CDR2 FQNEAQ. The CDR3 extends over 16 amino acids. The DNA for the CDR3 is TGTGCCAGCAGCCCATTAAAGGCCTGGGTTAACTACGAGCAGTACTTC. This gives the protein CASSPLKAWVNYEQYF.

This clonotype showed up just once. The chain combines TRBV7-3 with TRBJ2-7, with 11 bases lining up with TRBD2. V shed 1 base and J 2 bases; nucleotides not matched to a gene: 16. The CDR3 spans 20 residues. Germline values: CDR1 SGHTA, CDR2 FQGTGA. This CDR3 reads CASSLIIVEMTSGTAYEQYV. CDR3 bases: TGTGCCAGCAGCTTAATCATAGTGGAGATGACTAGCGGGACAGCCTACGAGCAGTACGTC.

This clonotype was seen ten or more times. The chain employs TRBV5-1 and TRBJ2-1; D call uncertain. V was trimmed by 2 bases and J by 9 bases, leaving 15 bases between them. The germline CDR1 and CDR2 sequences are SGHRS and YFSETQ. The CDR3 totals 14 residues. The CDR3 loop reads CASSLVGSDREQFF. CDR3 nucleotide sequence: TGCGCCAGCAGCTTAGTAGGGTCGGATCGTGAGCAGTTCTTC.

This clonotype has only a few counts. V and J are TRBV20-1 and TRBJ1-1, with TRBD1 as a possible D gene (5 bases). Germline V lookup: CDR1 DFQATT, CDR2 SNEGSKA (reference sequence). The CDR3 is made up of 15 amino acids. V shed 0 bases and J shed 4 bases, with 15 bases lying between them. In nucleotides, the CDR3 is TGCAGTGCTAGAGATCATAGGGGCAGGACCACTGAAGCTTTCTTT. It yields the protein CSARDHRGRTTEAFF.

This clonotype was counted many times. CDR3 sequence (DNA): TGTGCCAGCAGTTTAGCCCCCGCAGGGTCCACTGAAGCTTTCTTT. It translates to CASSLAPAGSTEAFF. The chain couples TRBV12-3 or TRBV12-4 to TRBJ1-1, with D perhaps TRBD1 (5 bases). V was cut by 0 bases and J by 4 bases, with 12 bases left in between. CDR3 size: 15 residues.

This clonotype came up a few times. This chain joins TRBV6-1 and TRBJ2-1; 8 bases are a match to TRBD1. CDR3 length: 15 amino acids. J lost 10 bases, V lost 4 bases, and 12 bases had no gene match. Germline CDR1 MNHNS, CDR2 SASEGT. The CDR3 is CASSVPSRGLREQFF. The CDR3, as DNA: TGTGCCAGCAGTGTCCCCAGCAGGGGGCTACGCGAGCAGTTCTTC.

The rearrangement joins TRBV7-9 to TRBJ2-7, with D perhaps matching TRBD1 (5 bases). The CDR3 is 12 amino acids. Trimming shortened V by 6 bases and J by 4 bases, and 10 bases separated the two germline ends. CDR1 is SEHNR, CDR2 FQNEAQ, per germline (reference sequence). The CDR3 is CASRLDRYEQYF. CDR3 nucleotides: TGTGCCAGCAGACTCGACAGATACGAGCAGTACTTC.

This clonotype was recorded many times. The chain joins TRBV4-3 to TRBJ1-1; no firm D call. Germline V gene sequence: CDR1 LGHNA, CDR2 YSLEER. There are 13 residues in the CDR3. The ends were cut back, 1 base at V and 7 bases at J, with 10 bases in the middle. The CDR3 sequence is CASSQGPGLEAFF. DNA of the CDR3: TGCGCCAGCAGCCAAGGGCCAGGCCTTGAAGCTTTCTTT.

This clonotype was picked up many times. The rearrangement joins TRBV5-5 to TRBJ1-3; no firm D call. Germline assignment: CDR1 SGHKS and CDR2 YYEKEE (reference sequence). V lost 3 bases and J lost 0, with 13 bases in between. The CDR3 has 16 amino acids. This chain's CDR3 is CASSSPLGVSGNTIYF. The CDR3 DNA follows: TGTGCCAGCAGCTCGCCATTGGGAGTCTCTGGAAACACCATATATTTT.